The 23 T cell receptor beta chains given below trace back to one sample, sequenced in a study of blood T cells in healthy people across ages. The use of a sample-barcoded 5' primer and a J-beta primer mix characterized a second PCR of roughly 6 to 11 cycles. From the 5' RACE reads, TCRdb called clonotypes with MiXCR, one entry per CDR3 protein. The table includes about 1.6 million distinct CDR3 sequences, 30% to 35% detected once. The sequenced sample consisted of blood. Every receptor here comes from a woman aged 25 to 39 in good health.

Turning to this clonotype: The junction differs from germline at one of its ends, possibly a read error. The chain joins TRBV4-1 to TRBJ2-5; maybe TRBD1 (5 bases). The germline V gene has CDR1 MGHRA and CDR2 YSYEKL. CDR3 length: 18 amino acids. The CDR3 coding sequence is TGCACCAGCAGCCAACAAACGTCCCAGGGTCGTTTTCGAGAGACCCAGTACTTC. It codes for CTSSQQTSQGRFRETQYF.

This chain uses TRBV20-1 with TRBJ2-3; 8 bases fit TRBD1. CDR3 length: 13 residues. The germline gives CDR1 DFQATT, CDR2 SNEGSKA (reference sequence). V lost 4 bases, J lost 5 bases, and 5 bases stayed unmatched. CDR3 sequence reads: CSATRTGRDTQYF. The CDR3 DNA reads TGCAGTGCTACTAGGACAGGGCGAGATACGCAGTATTTT.

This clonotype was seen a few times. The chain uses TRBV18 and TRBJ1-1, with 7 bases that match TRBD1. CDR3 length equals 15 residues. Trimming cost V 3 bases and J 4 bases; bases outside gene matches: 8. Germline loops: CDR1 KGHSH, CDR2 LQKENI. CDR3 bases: TGTGCCAGCTCACCTAGCCCAGGGGGTGGCACTGAAGCTTTCTTT. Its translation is CASSPSPGGGTEAFF.

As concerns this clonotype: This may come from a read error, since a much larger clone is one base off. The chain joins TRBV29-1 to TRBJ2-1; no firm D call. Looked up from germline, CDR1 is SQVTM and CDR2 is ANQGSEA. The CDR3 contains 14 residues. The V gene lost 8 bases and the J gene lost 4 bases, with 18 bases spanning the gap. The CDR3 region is CSLRIEMGYNEQFF. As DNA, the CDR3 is TGCAGCCTTAGGATAGAGATGGGGTACAATGAGCAGTTCTTC.

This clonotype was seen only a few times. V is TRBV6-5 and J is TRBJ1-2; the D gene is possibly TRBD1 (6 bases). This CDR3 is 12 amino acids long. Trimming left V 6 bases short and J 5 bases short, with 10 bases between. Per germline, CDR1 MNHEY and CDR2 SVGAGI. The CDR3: CASRKTGYGYTF. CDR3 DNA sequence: TGTGCCAGCAGGAAAACAGGGTATGGCTACACCTTC.

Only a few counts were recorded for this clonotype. The CDR3 sequence is CASSPGLLDPSYEQYF. As DNA, the CDR3 is TGTGCCAGCAGCCCGGGACTCCTCGATCCCTCCTACGAGCAGTACTTC. The gene calls are TRBV9 and TRBJ2-7, with D possibly matching TRBD2 (6 bases). Trimming took 4 bases from V and 0 from J, leaving 17 bases between them. Germline lookup yields CDR1 SGDLS and CDR2 YYNGEE. The CDR3 extends over 16 amino acids.

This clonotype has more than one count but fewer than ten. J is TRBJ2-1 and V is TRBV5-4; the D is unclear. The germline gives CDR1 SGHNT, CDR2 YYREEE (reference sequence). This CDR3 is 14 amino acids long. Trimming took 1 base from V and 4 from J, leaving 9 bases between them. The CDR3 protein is CASSLKGGYNEQFF. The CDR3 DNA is TGTGCCAGCAGCTTGAAGGGCGGTTACAATGAGCAGTTCTTC.

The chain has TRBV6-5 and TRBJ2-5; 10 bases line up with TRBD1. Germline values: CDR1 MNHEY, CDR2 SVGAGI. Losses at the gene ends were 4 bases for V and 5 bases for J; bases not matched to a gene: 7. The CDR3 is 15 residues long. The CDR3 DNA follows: TGTGCCAGCAGTTTCGGGACAGGGGATTTGGAGACCCAGTACTTC. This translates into CASSFGTGDLETQYF.

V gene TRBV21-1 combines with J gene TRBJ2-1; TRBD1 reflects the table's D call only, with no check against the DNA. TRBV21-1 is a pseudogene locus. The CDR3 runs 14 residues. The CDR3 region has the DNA TGTGCCAGCAACTCCCACCCAGGGGGGAATGAGCAGTTCTTC. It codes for CASNSHPGGNEQFF.

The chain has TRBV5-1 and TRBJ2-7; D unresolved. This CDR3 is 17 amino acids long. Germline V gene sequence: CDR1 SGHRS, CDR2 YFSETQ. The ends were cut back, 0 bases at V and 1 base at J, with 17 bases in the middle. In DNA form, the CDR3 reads TGCGCCAGCAGCTTGGGGGGTGTGGGCCTCTTGTCCTACGAGCAGTACTTC. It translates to CASSLGGVGLLSYEQYF.

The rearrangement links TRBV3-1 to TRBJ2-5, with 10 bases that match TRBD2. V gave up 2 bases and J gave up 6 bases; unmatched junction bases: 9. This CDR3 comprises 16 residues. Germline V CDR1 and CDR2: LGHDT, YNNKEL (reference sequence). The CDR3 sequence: CASSQLQRGGLKTQYF. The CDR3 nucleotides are TGTGCCAGCAGCCAACTTCAGCGGGGGGGCCTAAAGACCCAGTACTTC.

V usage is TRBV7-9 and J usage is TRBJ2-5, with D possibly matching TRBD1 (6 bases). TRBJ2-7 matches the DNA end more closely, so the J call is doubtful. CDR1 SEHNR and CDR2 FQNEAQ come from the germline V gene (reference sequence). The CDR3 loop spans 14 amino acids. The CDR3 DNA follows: TGTGCCAGCAGCTTGTCCAGGGGTGTCGACGAGCAGTACTTC. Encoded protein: CASSLSRGVDEQYF.

In nucleotides, the CDR3 is TGTGCCAGCAGTCCCTCTCACTATGGCTACACCTTC. Protein product: CASSPSHYGYTF. This chain links TRBV28 with TRBJ1-2; no definite D call. Per germline, CDR1 MDHEN and CDR2 SYDVKM. V gave up 5 bases and J gave up 3 bases, with 7 bases separating them. The CDR3 has 12 amino acids.

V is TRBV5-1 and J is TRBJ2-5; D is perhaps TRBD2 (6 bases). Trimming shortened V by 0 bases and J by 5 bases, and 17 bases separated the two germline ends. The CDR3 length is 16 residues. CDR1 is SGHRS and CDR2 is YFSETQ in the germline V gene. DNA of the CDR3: TGCGCCAGCAGCTTGGATGGCGGGGCGTCGAGGGAGACCCAGTACTTC. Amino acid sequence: CASSLDGGASRETQYF.

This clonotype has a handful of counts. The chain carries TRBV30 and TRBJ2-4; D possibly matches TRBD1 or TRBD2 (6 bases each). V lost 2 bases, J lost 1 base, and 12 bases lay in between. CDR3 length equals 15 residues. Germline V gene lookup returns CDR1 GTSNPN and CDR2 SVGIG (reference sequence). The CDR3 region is CAWSPGGLAKNIQYF. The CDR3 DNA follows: TGTGCCTGGAGTCCCGGGGGCCTTGCCAAAAACATTCAGTACTTC.

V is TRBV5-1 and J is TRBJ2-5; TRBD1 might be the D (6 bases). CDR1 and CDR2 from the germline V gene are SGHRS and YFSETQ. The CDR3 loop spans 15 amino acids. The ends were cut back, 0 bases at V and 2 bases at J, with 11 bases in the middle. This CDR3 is CASSLGGTIQETQYF. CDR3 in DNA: TGCGCCAGCAGCTTGGGAGGGACAATACAAGAGACCCAGTACTTC.

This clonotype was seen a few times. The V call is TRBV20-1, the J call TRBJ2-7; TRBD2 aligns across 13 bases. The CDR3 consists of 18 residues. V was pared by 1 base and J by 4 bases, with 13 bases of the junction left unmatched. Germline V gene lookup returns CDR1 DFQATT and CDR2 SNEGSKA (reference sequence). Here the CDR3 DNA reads TGCAGTGCTAGAGCCGGACTAGCGGGAGCGTTTGTAGTTTACGAGCAGTACTTC. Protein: CSARAGLAGAFVVYEQYF.

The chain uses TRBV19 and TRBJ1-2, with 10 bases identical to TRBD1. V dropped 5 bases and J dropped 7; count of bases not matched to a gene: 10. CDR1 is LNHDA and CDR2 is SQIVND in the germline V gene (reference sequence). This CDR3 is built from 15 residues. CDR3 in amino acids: CASSLWTGGEVGYTF. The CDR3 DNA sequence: TGTGCCAGTAGTCTTTGGACAGGGGGAGAGGTTGGCTACACCTTC.

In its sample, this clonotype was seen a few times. CDR3 loop: CASGRGQGWNYGYTF. The DNA of the CDR3 is TGTGCCAGCGGACGGGGACAGGGGTGGAACTATGGCTACACCTTC. This chain uses TRBV6-6 with TRBJ1-2; 10 bases fit TRBD1. Germline trimming cut 8 bases from V and 2 bases from J; bases unmatched to any gene: 8. Germline V gives CDR1 MNHNY, CDR2 SVGAGI (reference sequence). There are 15 residues in the CDR3.

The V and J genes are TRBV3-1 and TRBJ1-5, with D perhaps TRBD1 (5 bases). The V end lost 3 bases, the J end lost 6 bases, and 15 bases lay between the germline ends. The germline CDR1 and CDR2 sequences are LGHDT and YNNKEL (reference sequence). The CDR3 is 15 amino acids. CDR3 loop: CASSHRAGGGQPQHF. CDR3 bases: TGTGCCAGCAGCCATCGCGCCGGGGGTGGTCAGCCCCAGCATTTT.

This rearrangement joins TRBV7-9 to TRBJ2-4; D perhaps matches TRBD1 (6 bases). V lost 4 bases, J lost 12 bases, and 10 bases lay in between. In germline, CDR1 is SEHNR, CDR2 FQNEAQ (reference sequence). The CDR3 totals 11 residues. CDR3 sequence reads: CASSYGDNQYF. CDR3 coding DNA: TGTGCCAGCAGCTACGGGGACAATCAGTACTTC.

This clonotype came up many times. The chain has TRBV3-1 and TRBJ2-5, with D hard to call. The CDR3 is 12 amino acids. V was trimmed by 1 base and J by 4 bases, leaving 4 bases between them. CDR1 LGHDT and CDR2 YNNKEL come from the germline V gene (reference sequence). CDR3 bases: TGTGCCAGCAGCCAAGGGGGAGAGACCCAGTACTTC. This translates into CASSQGGETQYF.

CDR3 sequence reads: CASSLGAGLANQETQYF. CDR3 nucleotide sequence: TGCGCCAGCAGCCTGGGGGCGGGACTAGCGAACCAAGAGACCCAGTACTTC. V usage is TRBV5-1 and J usage is TRBJ2-5; 10 positions agree with TRBD2. The CDR3 is 17 residues long. Germline CDR1 reads SGHRS; CDR2 reads YFSETQ. With V trimmed by 4 bases and J by 0 bases, 9 bases remained unmatched.